A selection of T cell receptor beta chains follows, all from one sample in a study of blood T cell repertoires in COVID-19. Measured with immunoSEQ multiplex PCR; TCRdb has only the in-frame clones, and not every one. This table has hundreds of thousands of clones, 75% to 90% appearing once. Sequencing was performed on peripheral blood. Source of these receptors: a woman between 55 and 75 years old with acute or convalescent COVID-19. Both conserved end residues are part of each CDR3. The D gene is left open where the match is weak. Size values are once, few and many counts, or a class for expanded clones, and some rows have none.

j_call clone_size v_call d_call cdr3_aa cdr3_nt
TRBJ1-1 - TRBV24-1 TRBD1 CATSDYPGQGAFF TGTGCCACCAGTGATTACCCCGGACAGGGAGCTTTCTTT
TRBJ1-2 - TRBV3-1/TRBV3-2 TRBD1 CASSQGRTGRHFYGYTF TGTGCCAGCAGCCAAGGCCGGACAGGTCGACACTTCTATGGCTACACCTTC
TRBJ2-1 few TRBV4-2 - CASSQDGVSNNEQFF TGTGCCAGCAGCCAAGACGGGGTTAGCAACAATGAGCAGTTCTTC
TRBJ1-1 - TRBV28 TRBD1 CASGGPGQGREAFF TGTGCCAGCGGGGGCCCGGGACAGGGCCGTGAAGCTTTCTTT
TRBJ1-1 - TRBV6-2/TRBV6-3 - CASSYSQGLMNTEAFF TGTGCCAGCAGTTACTCCCAGGGTTTAATGAACACTGAAGCTTTCTTT
TRBJ2-5 - TRBV7-8 TRBD2 CASGTAGGLQETQYF TGTGCCAGCGGAACGGCGGGGGGGCTTCAAGAGACCCAGTACTTC
TRBJ2-2 - TRBV11-3 - CASSREFTGELFF TGTGCCAGCAGTCGTGAGTTCACCGGGGAGCTGTTTTTT
TRBJ1-6 - TRBV3-1/TRBV3-2 TRBD1 CASSQSAGTGRNSPLHF TGTGCCAGCAGCCAATCCGCCGGGACAGGCCGTAATTCACCCCTCCACTTT
TRBJ1-4 - TRBV9 TRBD1 CASSPGTGNEKLFF TGTGCCAGCAGCCCCGGGACAGGGAACGAAAAACTGTTTTTT
TRBJ1-1 - TRBV11-3 - CASSLDRNTEAFF TGTGCCAGCAGCCTCGACAGGAACACTGAAGCTTTCTTT
TRBJ1-1 - TRBV29-1 - CSAMDSNTEAFF TGCAGCGCCATGGACAGTAACACTGAAGCTTTCTTT
TRBJ1-5 - TRBV18 - CASSTSENQPQHF TGTGCCAGCTCCACCAGCGAGAATCAGCCCCAGCATTTT
TRBJ1-6 - TRBV2 - CASRRREANSPLHF TGTGCCAGCAGAAGAAGGGAGGCAAATTCACCCCTCCACTTT
TRBJ1-6 - TRBV5-4 - CASSSPGAHNSPLHF TGTGCCAGCAGCTCCCCAGGGGCCCATAATTCACCCCTCCACTTT
TRBJ1-1 - TRBV9 - CASSVAETGGAFF TGTGCCAGCAGCGTAGCAGAGACGGGAGGAGCTTTCTTT
TRBJ2-7 once TRBV13 TRBD1 CASSPRQGVYEQYF TGTGCCAGCAGCCCCCGACAGGGGGTCTACGAGCAGTACTTC
TRBJ2-5 - TRBV6-5 - CASSYSSLSVETQYF TGTGCCAGCAGTTACTCGTCGCTGAGTGTCGAGACCCAGTACTTC
TRBJ1-1 - TRBV9 - CASSVSTGNTEAFF TGTGCCAGCAGCGTATCGACAGGAAACACTGAAGCTTTCTTT
TRBJ2-1 - TRBV28 - CASSRLNEQFF TGTGCCAGCAGTCGACTTAATGAGCAGTTCTTC
TRBJ2-5 - TRBV27 TRBD1 CASSLRDRQKETQYF TGTGCCAGCAGTCTAAGGGACAGGCAGAAGGAGACCCAGTACTTC
TRBJ1-2 few TRBV30 TRBD1 CAWSEKTGLNYGYTF TGTGCCTGGAGTGAAAAGACAGGGCTTAACTATGGCTACACCTTC
TRBJ2-1 - TRBV5-6 TRBD2 CASSLWASGGAGEQFF TGTGCCAGCAGCCTCTGGGCTAGCGGGGGGGCCGGAGAGCAGTTCTTC
TRBJ2-5 - TRBV7-8 TRBD1 CASSLQTGPQETQYF TGTGCCAGCAGCTTACAGACAGGGCCCCAAGAGACCCAGTACTTC
TRBJ2-3 - TRBV16 - CASSLPGTDTQYF TGTGCCAGCAGCCTTCCGGGCACAGATACGCAGTATTTT
TRBJ2-7 - TRBV5-1 - CASSLQENEQYF TGCGCCAGCAGCTTACAGGAAAACGAGCAGTACTTC
TRBJ1-1 - TRBV6-5 TRBD1 CASSYSRTGGGTEAFF TGTGCCAGCAGTTACTCCCGGACAGGGGGTGGCACTGAAGCTTTCTTT